The clone carrying this TCR beta chain was counted ten times or more. The library attached unique molecular identifiers to individual cDNA molecules. Via MiXCR, TCRdb re-called the RACE reads, giving one row per CDR3 protein. Altogether approximately 400,000 distinct CDR3 sequences are present, roughly 5% being singletons, with the ten largest covering 2% to 2.5%. This specimen belongs to a study of human T cells and chemical hapten exposure. CDR1 MGHRA and CDR2 YSYEKL come from the germline V gene. The trim removed 3 bases at V and 8 bases at J, leaving 13 bases unmatched. The length of the CDR3 is 16 residues. Specified time point: patch test 1, 2 weeks after DPC sensitization. Indicated treatment: therapeutic diphenylcyclopropenone sensitization with weekly scalp DPC. Every patch test was put on after a blood sample was taken.

This sequence joins TRBV4-1 and TRBJ1-2, with 9 bases lining up with TRBD1. The sample consisted of whole blood, taken in connection with sensitization to the hapten diphenylcyclopropenone (DPC). This receptor was taken from a woman aged 45-65 years with alopecia areata. Some clones in this sample may be carry-over from other donors' samples. In nucleotides, the CDR3 is TGCGCCAGCAGCCATGCTTTGGGACAGGGAGTTGGGGGCTACACCTTC. It translates to CASSHALGQGVGGYTF.